This TCR beta chain was obtained from a study of early T cells in non-severe SARS-CoV-2 infection. Whole-study context: RNA in bulk from unsorted whole blood was sequenced, and chains were unpaired. The study's findings and limits: VDJdb matching skewed toward anti-spike CD8 responses, missing private and CD4 specificities.

The library protocol tagged individual cDNA molecules with unique molecular identifiers. A single record per CDR3 protein comes from TCRdb applying MiXCR to the 5' RACE reads. The sample includes tens of thousands of distinct CDR3 sequences, 12% of them seen just once. The length of the CDR3 is 15 residues. V shed 5 bases and J shed 3 bases, with 17 bases lying between them. CDR1 is SGHRS, CDR2 YFSETQ, per germline. On this clonotype: The antigen is not known.

The specimen sequenced was whole blood. The rearrangement joins TRBV5-1 to TRBJ2-5; weak D call: TRBD1 (6 bases). The receptor comes from an adult who was a healthcare worker with PCR-confirmed SARS-CoV-2 infection or an uninfected control (not recorded which). The CDR3 DNA reads TGCGCCAGCAGTCCGTCACAGGGCTCCGAAGAGACCCAGTACTTC. This sequence encodes CASSPSQGSEETQYF.